The sequence of this T cell receptor beta chain was determined in a study of OX40 agonist ivuxolimab in advanced cancers. Regarding the complete study: Ivuxolimab was an agonistic, fully human IgG2 monoclonal antibody directed against OX40 (CD134), a costimulatory receptor. Intravenous ivuxolimab was administered to patients every 2 weeks at six dose levels: 0.01, 0.1, 0.3, 1.5, 3 and 10 mg/kg. Among the roughly 50 dose-escalation patients, approximately 20 had hepatocellular carcinoma, approximately 15 melanoma, 9 renal cell carcinoma and 9 head and neck cancer. In the dose-escalation cohort, 75% to 85% of patients were male, and the mean age was roughly 60 years with a range of roughly 20 to 85. Patients were allowed to have had prior anti-PD-1, anti-PD-L1 or anti-CTLA-4 therapy, and approximately 37% of the dose-escalation patients had been treated with checkpoint inhibitors. Three dose-escalation patients achieved partial responses, one with hepatocellular carcinoma and two with cutaneous melanoma. Peripheral TCRbeta sequencing was intended to test whether TCR sequence diversity was altered and clonal T-cell expansion was caused by ivuxolimab. The monotherapy dose-escalation portion (N of about 57 patients) of the phase I ivuxolimab trial is reported in the paper.

The CDR3 runs 15 residues from the cysteine to the phenylalanine. Only CDR3 DNA remains: 45 bases, in frame from the first base. V is shortened by 2 bases, J by 5 bases, and the region joining them spans 16 bases. CDR1 is given as SNHLY and CDR2 as FYNNEI, both from the germline V gene. Points on this clone: The antigen this receptor binds is unknown. Base qualities are not recorded, but no much larger clone differs from it by a single base.

For sequencing of the TCRbeta CDR3 region, genomic DNA was extracted from the sorted cells. TCRbeta CDR3 regions were sequenced using the immunoSEQ Assay. In TCRdb, the immuneACCESS table is reduced to in-frame sequences with V and J assigned. These tables do not hold every clone; where another copy was compared, an unresolved V gene accounts for under half, and the others remain unexplained. Across this sample there are about 66,000 clones, with about 87% seen only once. Clones ranked in the top ten supply roughly 0.66% of the sample. The trial excluded patients who had a history of autoimmune disease or who were on systemic immunosuppression. Peripheral blood for TCR sequencing was collected from all dose cohorts at baseline, on cycle 4 day 1, and on cycle 7 day 1. Samples were obtained from an open-label, multicenter, first-in-human phase I dose-escalation trial of ivuxolimab. Adults with locally advanced or metastatic melanoma, renal cell carcinoma, hepatocellular carcinoma or head and neck squamous cell carcinoma were enrolled in the trial. Before TCR sequencing, CD4+ and CD8+ T cells were separately sorted from peripheral blood.

Overall study results and their limits: Low levels of normalized T-cell clonal expansion were also seen in some patients who did not respond. The antigen specificity of the peripheral T cells that underwent clonal expansion was not determined. In partial responders in the 0.1-3.0 mg/kg groups, normalized peripheral clonal expansion was found to be among the lowest, especially among CD8+ T cells. After ivuxolimab, more expanded clones were found on average in CD8+ T cells than in CD4+ T cells. At doses from 0.1 to 3.0 mg/kg, clonal expansion was seen in both CD4+ and CD8+ blood T cells between baseline and week 6.

Sequences were derived from CD4+ or CD8+ T cells sorted from blood, sampled in a trial of the OX40 agonist ivuxolimab. This sequence uses TRBV2 and TRBJ2-7; TRBD1 is possibly the D segment (5 matching bases). The sequence came from an adult with an advanced solid tumor such as melanoma, head and neck, liver or kidney cancer. Read as DNA, the sequence is TGTGCCAGCAGTGAAATGGGGCCTGGCAGAGACGAGCAGTACTTC. The encoded protein is CASSEMGPGRDEQYF. The CDR3 plus the reference TRBV2 and TRBJ2-7 genes for the other parts give the full variable domain: EPEVTQTPSHQVTQMGQEVILRCVPISNHLYFYWYRQILGQKVEFLVSFYNNEISEKSEIFDDQFSVERPDGSNFTLKIRSTKLEDSAMYFCASSEMGPGRDEQYFGPGTRLTVT.